The 13 T cell receptor beta chains below all came from one sample that was sequenced in a study of PD-L1 blockade in urothelial cancer. Sequencing used immunoSEQ multiplex PCR; TCRdb keeps in-frame clones, though not all of them. The sample has more than 85,000 clones, 91% seen once. Here the sequenced sample was PBMCs, taken around atezolizumab (anti-PD-L1) treatment. The receptor source for this set is a woman of 80 years or more with urothelial cancer.

The gene calls are TRBV5-1 and TRBJ1-1; D unclear. This CDR3 comprises 15 residues. Trimming took off 0 bases at V and 0 bases at J, with 9 bases between the two ends. Germline CDR1 and CDR2: SGHRS and YFSETQ. Here the CDR3 DNA reads TGCGCCAGCAGCTTGGTTCCGGGTCTGAACACTGAAGCTTTCTTT. This codes for CASSLVPGLNTEAFF.

This rearrangement joins TRBV10-3 to TRBJ2-2, with D uncertain. Per germline, CDR1 ENHRY and CDR2 SYGVKD. Trimming removed 0 bases from V and 7 bases from J, with 9 bases in between. CDR3 length: 14 amino acids. CDR3 region: CAISESTRYGELFF. Here the CDR3 DNA reads TGTGCCATCAGTGAGTCAACTCGCTACGGGGAGCTGTTTTTT.

This clone appeared once. The V and J genes are TRBV4-1 and TRBJ2-7; 8 nucleotides agree with TRBD2. With 3 bases clipped from V and 4 bases from J, the junction kept 8 bases outside the gene matches. CDR1 is MGHRA, CDR2 YSYEKL, per germline. This CDR3 has 15 residues. The CDR3 is CASSQAPSGGYEQYF. The DNA of the CDR3 is TGCGCCAGCAGCCAGGCCCCAAGCGGGGGATACGAGCAGTACTTC.

This chain connects TRBV6-6 to TRBJ1-1; no clear D. The CDR3 is 14 amino acids. Trimming took 11 bases from V and 0 from J, leaving 16 bases between them. Germline CDR1 and CDR2: MNHNY and SVGAGI (reference sequence). CDR3 in DNA: TGTGCCGCCCATACTCCGCAAATGAACACTGAAGCTTTCTTT. This encodes CAAHTPQMNTEAFF.

V usage is TRBV2 and J usage is TRBJ2-2, with 12 nucleotides matching TRBD1. CDR1 SNHLY and CDR2 FYNNEI come from the germline V gene. The V and J ends lost 6 bases and 4 bases, in that order; junction bases with no gene match: 6. The CDR3 loop spans 16 amino acids. CDR3 in amino acids: CASSRDRGPGTGELFF. CDR3 nucleotide sequence: TGTGCCAGCAGCAGGGACAGGGGGCCGGGCACCGGGGAGCTGTTTTTT.

On this clone: Distinct nucleotide sequences in the sample also encode this CDR3. CDR3: CASSRDRDTIYF. Written as DNA, the CDR3 is TGTGCCAGCTCAAGGGACAGGGACACCATATATTTT. The chain couples TRBV18 to TRBJ1-3, with 9 bases fitting TRBD1. CDR1 and CDR2 from the germline V gene are KGHSH and LQKENI. This CDR3 has 12 residues. V was pared by 5 bases and J by 8 bases, with 1 base of the junction left unmatched.

The J gene is TRBJ1-5, the V gene TRBV2; 10 bases map to TRBD1. Germline-derived CDR1 and CDR2 are SNHLY and FYNNEI. J gave up 7 bases and V 9 bases, and 9 bases lay outside the gene matches. The CDR3 length is 14 residues. The CDR3 DNA follows: TGTGCCAGTAGCCCGACAGGGGGCGAACAGCCCCAGCATTTT. Its translation: CASSPTGGEQPQHF.

The gene calls are TRBV18 and TRBJ2-1, with unresolved D. The CDR3 extends over 13 amino acids. Trimming cost V 2 bases and J 8 bases, with 10 bases left between them. Germline assignment: CDR1 KGHSH and CDR2 LQKENI. CDR3 nucleotide sequence: TGTGCCAGCTCACCAGAACTTCAGGATGAGCAGTTCTTC. Translating it yields CASSPELQDEQFF.

V is TRBV9 and J is TRBJ1-1, with a tentative D call TRBD1 (5 bases). CDR3 length equals 13 residues. CDR1 SGDLS and CDR2 YYNGEE come from the germline V gene. Trimming removed 1 base at V and 5 bases at J, with 9 bases between. For the CDR3, the DNA is TGTGCCAGCAGCGTAAGGGGTTGGACTGAAGCTTTCTTT. As protein: CASSVRGWTEAFF.

The rearrangement links TRBV12-2 to TRBJ2-3; TRBD2 is the table's D call and was not checked against the DNA. TRBV12-2 is recorded as a pseudogene. The CDR3 covers 20 residues. The CDR3: CASRFGTSGSEGPSTDTQYF. For the CDR3, the DNA is TGTGCAAGTCGCTTTGGGACTAGCGGGAGTGAAGGTCCCAGCACAGATACGCAGTATTTT.

The rearrangement links TRBV9 to TRBJ2-3; 7 bases map to TRBD1. The CDR3 has 16 amino acids. V lost 4 bases, J lost 4 bases, and 12 bases stayed unmatched. Germline V gives CDR1 SGDLS, CDR2 YYNGEE. The CDR3 coding sequence is TGTGCCAGCAGCCTAACGACAGGGAAGGTTTCAGATACGCAGTATTTT. Translating it yields CASSLTTGKVSDTQYF. Full variable domain (missing parts from reference TRBV9 and TRBJ2-3): DSGVTQTPKHLITATGQRVTLRCSPRSGDLSVYWYQQSLDQGLQFLIQYYNGEERAKGNILERFSAQQFPDLHSELNLSSLELGDSALYFCASSLTTGKVSDTQYFGPGTRLTVL.

The chain joins TRBV7-9 to TRBJ1-3, with TRBD1 identical over 9 bases. Unmatched junction bases numbered 5, after V lost 5 bases and J lost 0 bases. The CDR3 loop spans 16 amino acids. Germline CDR1 is SEHNR and CDR2 is FQNEAQ (reference sequence). The CDR3 loop is CASSVTGGVSGNTIYF. The DNA of the CDR3 is TGTGCCAGCAGCGTAACAGGGGGCGTCTCTGGAAACACCATATATTTT. Combining the CDR3 with reference TRBV7-9 and TRBJ1-3 gives the whole variable domain DTGVSQNPRHKITKRGQNVTFRCDPISEHNRLYWYRQTLGQGPEFLTYFQNEAQLEKSRLLSDRFSAERPKGSFSTLEIQRTEQGDSAMYLCASSVTGGVSGNTIYFGEGSWLTVV.

This clone was seen only once. The chain employs TRBV6-6 and TRBJ2-1; TRBD2 aligns across 10 bases. V shed 0 bases and J 8 bases; nucleotides not matched to a gene: 7. In germline, CDR1 is MNHNY, CDR2 SVGAGI (reference sequence). This CDR3 has 16 amino acids. CDR3 protein: CASSYSSSGRVYEQFF. The DNA of the CDR3 is TGTGCCAGCAGTTACTCGTCAAGCGGGAGGGTGTATGAGCAGTTCTTC.